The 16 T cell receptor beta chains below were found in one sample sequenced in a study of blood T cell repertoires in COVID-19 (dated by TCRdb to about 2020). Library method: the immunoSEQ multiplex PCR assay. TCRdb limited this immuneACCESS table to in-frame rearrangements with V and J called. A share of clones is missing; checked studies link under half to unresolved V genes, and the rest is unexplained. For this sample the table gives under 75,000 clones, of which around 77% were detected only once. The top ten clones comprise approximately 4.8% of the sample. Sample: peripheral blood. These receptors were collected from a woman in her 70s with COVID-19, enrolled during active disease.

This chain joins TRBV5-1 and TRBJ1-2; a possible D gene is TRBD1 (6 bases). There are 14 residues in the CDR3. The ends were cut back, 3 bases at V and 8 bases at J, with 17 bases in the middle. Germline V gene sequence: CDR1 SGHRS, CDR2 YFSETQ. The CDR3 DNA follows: TGCGCCAGCAGCTCGAGAGGGGGAGATGGAGGCTACACCTTC. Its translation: CASSSRGGDGGYTF.

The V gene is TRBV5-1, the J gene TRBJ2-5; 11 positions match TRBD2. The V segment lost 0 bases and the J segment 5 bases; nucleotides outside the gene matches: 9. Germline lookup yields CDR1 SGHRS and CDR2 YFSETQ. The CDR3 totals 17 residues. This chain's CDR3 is CASSLVLAGGPWETQYF. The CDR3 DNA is TGCGCCAGCAGCTTGGTATTAGCGGGGGGGCCCTGGGAGACCCAGTACTTC.

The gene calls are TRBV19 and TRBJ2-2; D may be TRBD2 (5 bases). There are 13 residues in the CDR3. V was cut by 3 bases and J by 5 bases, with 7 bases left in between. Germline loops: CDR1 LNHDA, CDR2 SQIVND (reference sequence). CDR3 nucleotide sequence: TGTGCCAGTAGTATGGGAGTTACCGGGGAGCTGTTTTTT. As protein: CASSMGVTGELFF.

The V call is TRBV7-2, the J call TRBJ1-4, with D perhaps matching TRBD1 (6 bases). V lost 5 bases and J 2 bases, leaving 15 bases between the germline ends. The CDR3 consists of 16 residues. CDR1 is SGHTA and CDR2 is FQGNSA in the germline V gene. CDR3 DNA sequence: TGTGCCAGCAGCCGTTGGGGGCCCGACACTAATGAAAAACTGTTTTTT. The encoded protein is CASSRWGPDTNEKLFF.

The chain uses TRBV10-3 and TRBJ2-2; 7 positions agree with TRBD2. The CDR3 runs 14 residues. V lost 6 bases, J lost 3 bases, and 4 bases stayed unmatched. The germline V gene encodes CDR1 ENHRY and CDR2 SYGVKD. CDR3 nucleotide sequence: TGTGCCATCAGGGGAGGGACCTACACCGGGGAGCTGTTTTTT. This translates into CAIRGGTYTGELFF.

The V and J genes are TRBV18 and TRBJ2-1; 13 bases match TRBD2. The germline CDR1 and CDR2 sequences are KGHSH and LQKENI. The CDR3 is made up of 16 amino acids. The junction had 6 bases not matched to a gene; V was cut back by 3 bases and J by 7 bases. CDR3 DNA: TGTGCCAGCTCACCTGGGACTAGCGGGATAGGTAATGAGCAGTTCTTC. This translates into CASSPGTSGIGNEQFF.

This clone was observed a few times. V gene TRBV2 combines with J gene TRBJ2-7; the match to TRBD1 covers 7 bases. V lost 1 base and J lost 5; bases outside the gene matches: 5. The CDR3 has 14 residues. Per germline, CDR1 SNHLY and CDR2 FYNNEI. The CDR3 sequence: CASSEVLGGHEQYV. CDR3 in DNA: TGTGCCAGCAGTGAAGTGTTAGGGGGCCACGAGCAGTACGTC.

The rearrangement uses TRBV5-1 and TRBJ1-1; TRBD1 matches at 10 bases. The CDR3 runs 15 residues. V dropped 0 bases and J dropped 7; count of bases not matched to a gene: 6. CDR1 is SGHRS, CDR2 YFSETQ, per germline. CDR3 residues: CASSLGDRGGLEAFF. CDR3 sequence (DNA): TGCGCCAGCAGCTTGGGGGACAGGGGAGGTCTTGAAGCTTTCTTT.

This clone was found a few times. CDR3 sequence: CASSQARPNTEAFF. Here the CDR3 DNA reads TGCGCCAGCAGCCAAGCGAGGCCGAACACTGAAGCTTTCTTT. The rearrangement links TRBV4-1 to TRBJ1-1; D is unresolved. The germline V and J ends were trimmed by 1 base and 1 base, with 7 bases remaining between them. Germline values: CDR1 MGHRA, CDR2 YSYEKL. This CDR3 is built from 14 residues.

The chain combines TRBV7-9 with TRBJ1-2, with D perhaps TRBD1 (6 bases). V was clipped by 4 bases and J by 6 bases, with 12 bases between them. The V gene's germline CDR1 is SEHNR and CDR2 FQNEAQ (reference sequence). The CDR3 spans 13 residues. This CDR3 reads CASSSRQAHGYTF. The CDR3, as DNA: TGTGCCAGCAGCTCCCGACAGGCCCATGGCTACACCTTC. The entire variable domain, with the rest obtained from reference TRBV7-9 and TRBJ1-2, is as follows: DTGVSQNPRHKITKRGQNVTFRCDPISEHNRLYWYRQTLGQGPEFLTYFQNEAQLEKSRLLSDRFSAERPKGSFSTLEIQRTEQGDSAMYLCASSSRQAHGYTFGSGTRLTVV.

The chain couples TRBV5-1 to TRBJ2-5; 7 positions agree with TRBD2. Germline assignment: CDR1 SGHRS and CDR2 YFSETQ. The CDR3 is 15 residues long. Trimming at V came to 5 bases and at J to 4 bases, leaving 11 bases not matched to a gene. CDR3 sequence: CASSSRGGGGETQYF. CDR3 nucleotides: TGCGCCAGCAGTTCGAGGGGCGGGGGAGGAGAGACCCAGTACTTC.

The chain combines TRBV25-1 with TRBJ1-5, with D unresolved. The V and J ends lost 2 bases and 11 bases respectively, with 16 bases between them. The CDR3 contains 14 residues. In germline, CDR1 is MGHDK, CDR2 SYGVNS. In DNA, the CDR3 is TGTGCCAGCAGTGAAAGTGGGAGTAGTAAGTCCCAGCATTTT. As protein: CASSESGSSKSQHF.

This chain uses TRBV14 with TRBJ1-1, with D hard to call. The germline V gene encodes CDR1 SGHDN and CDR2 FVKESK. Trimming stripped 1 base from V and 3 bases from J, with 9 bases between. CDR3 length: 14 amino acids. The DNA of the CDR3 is TGTGCCAGCAGCCAAGTGGCCATCTACACTGAAGCTTTCTTT. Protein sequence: CASSQVAIYTEAFF. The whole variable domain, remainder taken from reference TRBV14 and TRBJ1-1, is EAGVTQFPSHSVIEKGQTVTLRCDPISGHDNLYWYRRVMGKEIKFLLHFVKESKQDESGMPNNRFLAERTGGTYSTLKVQPAELEDSGVYFCASSQVAIYTEAFFGQGTRLTVV.

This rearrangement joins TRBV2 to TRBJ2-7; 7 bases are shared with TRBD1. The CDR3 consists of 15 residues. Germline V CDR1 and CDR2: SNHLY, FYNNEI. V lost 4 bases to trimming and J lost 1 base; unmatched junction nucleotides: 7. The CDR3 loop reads CASSGRGGRSYEQYF. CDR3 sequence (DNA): TGTGCCAGCAGTGGTCGAGGGGGCAGATCCTACGAGCAGTACTTC.

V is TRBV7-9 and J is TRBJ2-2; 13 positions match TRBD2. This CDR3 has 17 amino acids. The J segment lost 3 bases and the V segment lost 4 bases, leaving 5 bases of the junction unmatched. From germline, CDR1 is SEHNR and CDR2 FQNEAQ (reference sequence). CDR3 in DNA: TGTGCCAGCAGCTCCCCGGGACTAGCGGGATACACCGGGGAGCTGTTTTTT. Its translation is CASSSPGLAGYTGELFF.

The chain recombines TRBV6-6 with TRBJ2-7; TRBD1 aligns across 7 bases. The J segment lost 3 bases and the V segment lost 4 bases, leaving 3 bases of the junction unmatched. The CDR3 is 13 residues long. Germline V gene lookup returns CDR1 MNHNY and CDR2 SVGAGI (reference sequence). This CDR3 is CASSSRDSYEQYF. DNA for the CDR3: TGTGCCAGCAGTTCCCGGGACAGCTACGAGCAGTACTTC.